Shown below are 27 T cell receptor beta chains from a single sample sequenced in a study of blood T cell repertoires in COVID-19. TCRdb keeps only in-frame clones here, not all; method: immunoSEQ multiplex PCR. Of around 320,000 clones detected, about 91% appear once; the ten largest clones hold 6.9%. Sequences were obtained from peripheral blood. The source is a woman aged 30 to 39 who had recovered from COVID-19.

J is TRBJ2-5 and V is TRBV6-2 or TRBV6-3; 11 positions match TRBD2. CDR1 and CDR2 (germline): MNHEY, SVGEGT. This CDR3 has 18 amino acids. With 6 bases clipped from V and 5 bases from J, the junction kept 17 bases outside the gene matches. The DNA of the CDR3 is TGTGCCAGCAGCCTCGGGGTAGCGGGGGGGCCTTGGCGGGAGACCCAGTACTTC. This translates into CASSLGVAGGPWRETQYF.

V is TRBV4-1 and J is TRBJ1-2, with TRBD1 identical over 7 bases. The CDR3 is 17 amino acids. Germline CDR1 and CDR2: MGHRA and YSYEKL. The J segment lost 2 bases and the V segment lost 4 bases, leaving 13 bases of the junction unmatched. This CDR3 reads CASSLTTGNLQNYGYTF. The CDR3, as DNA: TGCGCCAGCAGCCTAACGACAGGGAACTTACAAAACTATGGCTACACCTTC.

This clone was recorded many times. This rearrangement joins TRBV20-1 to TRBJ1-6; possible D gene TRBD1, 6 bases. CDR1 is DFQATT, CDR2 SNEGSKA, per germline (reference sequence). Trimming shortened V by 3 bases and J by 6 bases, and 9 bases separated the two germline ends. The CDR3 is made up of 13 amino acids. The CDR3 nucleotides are TGCAGTGCTAGTGGACAGTCTAATTCACCCCTCCACTTT. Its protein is CSASGQSNSPLHF.

Here the CDR3 reads CASSFGLAGPRVPFF. In DNA form, the CDR3 reads TGTGCCAGCAGCTTCGGACTAGCGGGGCCTCGAGTCCCGTTCTTC. This rearrangement joins TRBV3-1 (or the pseudogene TRBV3-2) to TRBJ2-1, with TRBD2 matching 12 bases. Germline V gene lookup returns CDR1 LGHDT and CDR2 YNNKEL (reference sequence). CDR3 length equals 15 residues. Trimming cost V 5 bases and J 15 bases; bases outside gene matches: 14.

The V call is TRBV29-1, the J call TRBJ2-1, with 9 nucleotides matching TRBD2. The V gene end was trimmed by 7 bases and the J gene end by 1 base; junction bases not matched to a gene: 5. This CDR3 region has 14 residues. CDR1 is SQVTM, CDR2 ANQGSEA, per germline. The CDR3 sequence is CSAETSGSYNEQFF. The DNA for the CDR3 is TGCAGCGCGGAAACTAGCGGGTCCTACAATGAGCAGTTCTTC.

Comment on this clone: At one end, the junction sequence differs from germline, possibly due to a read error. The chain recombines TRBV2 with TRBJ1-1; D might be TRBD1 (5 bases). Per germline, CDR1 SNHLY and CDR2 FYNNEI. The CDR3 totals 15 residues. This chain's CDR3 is CASSEDRTMNTEAFF. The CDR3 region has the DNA TGTGCCAGCAGCGAAGACAGAACCATGAACACTGAAGCTTTCTTT.

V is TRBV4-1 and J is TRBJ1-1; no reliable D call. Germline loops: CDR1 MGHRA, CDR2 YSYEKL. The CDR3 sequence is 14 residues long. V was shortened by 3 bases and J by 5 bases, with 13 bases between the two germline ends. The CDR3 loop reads CASSQVEKRTEAFF. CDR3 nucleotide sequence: TGCGCCAGCAGCCAGGTAGAAAAGCGTACTGAAGCTTTCTTT.

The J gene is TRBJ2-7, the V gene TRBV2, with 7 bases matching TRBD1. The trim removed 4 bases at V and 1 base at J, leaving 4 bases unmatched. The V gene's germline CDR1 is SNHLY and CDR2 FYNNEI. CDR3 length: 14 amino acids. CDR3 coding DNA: TGTGCCAGCAGTGGACGGGACAGATCCTACGAGCAGTACTTC. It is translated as CASSGRDRSYEQYF.

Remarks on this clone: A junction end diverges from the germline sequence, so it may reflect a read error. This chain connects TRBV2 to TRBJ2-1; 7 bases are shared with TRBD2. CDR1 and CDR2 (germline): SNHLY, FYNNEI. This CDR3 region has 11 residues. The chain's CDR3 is CASSWGGPEIF. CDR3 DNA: TGTGCCAGCAGCTGGGGGGGACCGGAGATCTTC.

CDR3 sequence reads: CASSYGTGNMNTEAFF. DNA of the CDR3: TGTGCCAGCAGTTATGGGACAGGGAACATGAACACTGAAGCTTTCTTT. This chain uses TRBV6-2 or TRBV6-3 with TRBJ1-1; 9 bases are shared with TRBD1. The CDR3 consists of 16 residues. V shed 3 bases and J 0 bases; nucleotides not matched to a gene: 5. Germline V CDR1 and CDR2: MNHEY, SVGEGT.

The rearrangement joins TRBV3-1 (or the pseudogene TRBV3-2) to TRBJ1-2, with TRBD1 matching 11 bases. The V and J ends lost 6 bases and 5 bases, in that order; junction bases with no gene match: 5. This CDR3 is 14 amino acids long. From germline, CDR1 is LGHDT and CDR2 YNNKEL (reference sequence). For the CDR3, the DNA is TGTGCCAGCAGTCGGGACAGGGGGAAGTATGGCTACACCTTC. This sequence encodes CASSRDRGKYGYTF.

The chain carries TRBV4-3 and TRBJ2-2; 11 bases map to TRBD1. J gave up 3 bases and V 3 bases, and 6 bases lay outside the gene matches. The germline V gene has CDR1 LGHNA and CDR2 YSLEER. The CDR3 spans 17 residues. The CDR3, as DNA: TGCGCCAGCAGCCAGGGGACAGGGGGAATCCACACCGGGGAGCTGTTTTTT. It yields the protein CASSQGTGGIHTGELFF.

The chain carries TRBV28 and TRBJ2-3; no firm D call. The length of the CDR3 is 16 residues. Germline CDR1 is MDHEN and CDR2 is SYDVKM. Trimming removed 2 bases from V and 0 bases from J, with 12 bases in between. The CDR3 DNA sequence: TGTGCCAGCAGTTTAACCCAGGTTATTAGCACAGATACGCAGTATTTT. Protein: CASSLTQVISTDTQYF.

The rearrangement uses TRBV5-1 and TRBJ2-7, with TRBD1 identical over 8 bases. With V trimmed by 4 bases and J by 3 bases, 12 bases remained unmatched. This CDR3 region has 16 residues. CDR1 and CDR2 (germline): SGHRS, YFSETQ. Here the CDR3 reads CASSRPGQDILYEQYF. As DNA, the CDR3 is TGCGCCAGCAGCCGACCGGGACAGGACATCCTCTACGAGCAGTACTTC.

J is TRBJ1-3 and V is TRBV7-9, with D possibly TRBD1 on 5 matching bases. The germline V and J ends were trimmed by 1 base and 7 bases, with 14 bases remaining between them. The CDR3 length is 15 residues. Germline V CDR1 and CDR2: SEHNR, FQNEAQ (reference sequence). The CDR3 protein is CASSLVVWGPNTIYF. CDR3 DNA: TGTGCCAGCAGCTTAGTGGTCTGGGGCCCTAACACCATATATTTT.

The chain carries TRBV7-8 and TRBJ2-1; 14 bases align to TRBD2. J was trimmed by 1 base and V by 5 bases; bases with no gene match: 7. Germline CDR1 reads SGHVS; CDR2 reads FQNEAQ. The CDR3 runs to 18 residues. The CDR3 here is CASSGGLAGGSSYNEQFF. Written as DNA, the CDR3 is TGTGCCAGCAGCGGAGGACTAGCGGGGGGTAGTTCCTACAATGAGCAGTTCTTC.

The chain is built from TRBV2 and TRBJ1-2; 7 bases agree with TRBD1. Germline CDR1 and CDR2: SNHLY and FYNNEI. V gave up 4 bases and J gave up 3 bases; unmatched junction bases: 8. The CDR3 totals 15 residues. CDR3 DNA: TGTGCCAGCAGTGCTGACAGGGAAAGTTACTATGGCTACACCTTC. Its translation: CASSADRESYYGYTF. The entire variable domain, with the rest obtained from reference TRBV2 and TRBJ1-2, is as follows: EPEVTQTPSHQVTQMGQEVILRCVPISNHLYFYWYRQILGQKVEFLVSFYNNEISEKSEIFDDQFSVERPDGSNFTLKIRSTKLEDSAMYFCASSADRESYYGYTFGSGTRLTVV.

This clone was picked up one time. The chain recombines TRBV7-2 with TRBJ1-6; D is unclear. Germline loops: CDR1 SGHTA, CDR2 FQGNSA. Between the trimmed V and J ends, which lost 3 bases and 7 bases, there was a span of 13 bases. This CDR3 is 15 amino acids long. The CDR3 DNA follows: TGTGCCAGCAGCTTCGGCGGCCCCGGAAATTCACCCCTCCACTTT. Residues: CASSFGGPGNSPLHF.

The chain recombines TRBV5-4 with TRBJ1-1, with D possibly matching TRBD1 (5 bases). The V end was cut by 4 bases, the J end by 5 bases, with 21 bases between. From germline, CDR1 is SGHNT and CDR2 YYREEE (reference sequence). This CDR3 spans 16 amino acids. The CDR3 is CASSGTGGGVRTEAFF. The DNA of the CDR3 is TGTGCCAGCAGCGGGACTGGTGGGGGGGTGAGGACTGAAGCTTTCTTT.

The CDR3 sequence: CASSGGTDTRETQYF. The CDR3 DNA is TGTGCCAGCAGTGGGGGGACAGATACCCGGGAGACCCAGTACTTC. The chain carries TRBV2 and TRBJ2-5; TRBD1 aligns across 7 bases. The CDR3 spans 15 residues. V was pared by 4 bases and J by 5 bases, with 10 bases of the junction left unmatched. In germline, CDR1 is SNHLY, CDR2 FYNNEI.

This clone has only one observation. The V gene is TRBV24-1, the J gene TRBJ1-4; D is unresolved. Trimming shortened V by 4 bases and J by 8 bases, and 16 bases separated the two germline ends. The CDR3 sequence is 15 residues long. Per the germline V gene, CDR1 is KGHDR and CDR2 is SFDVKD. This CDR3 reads CATSDPTTEGEKLFF. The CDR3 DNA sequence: TGTGCCACCAGTGACCCTACCACGGAGGGCGAAAAACTGTTTTTT.

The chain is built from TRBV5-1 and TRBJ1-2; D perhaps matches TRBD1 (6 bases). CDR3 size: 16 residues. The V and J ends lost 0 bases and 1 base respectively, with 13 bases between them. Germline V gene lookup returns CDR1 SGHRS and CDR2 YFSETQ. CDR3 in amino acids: CASSLDRGGGNYGYTF. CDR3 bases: TGCGCCAGCAGCTTGGATAGGGGAGGGGGTAACTATGGCTACACCTTC.

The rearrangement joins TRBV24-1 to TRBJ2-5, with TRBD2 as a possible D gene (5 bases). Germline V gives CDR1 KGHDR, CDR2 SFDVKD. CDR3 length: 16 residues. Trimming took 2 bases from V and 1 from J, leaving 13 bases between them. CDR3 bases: TGTGCCACCAGTGATTCGGGGTGGACGGGCCAAGAGACCCAGTACTTC. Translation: CATSDSGWTGQETQYF.

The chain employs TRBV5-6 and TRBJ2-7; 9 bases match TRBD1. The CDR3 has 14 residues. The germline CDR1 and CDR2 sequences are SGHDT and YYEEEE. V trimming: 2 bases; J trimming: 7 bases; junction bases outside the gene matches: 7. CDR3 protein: CASSLQGARGEQYF. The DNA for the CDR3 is TGTGCCAGCAGCTTACAGGGGGCCCGAGGGGAGCAGTACTTC. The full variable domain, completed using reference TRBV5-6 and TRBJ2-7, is DAGVTQSPTHLIKTRGQQVTLRCSPKSGHDTVSWYQQALGQGPQFIFQYYEEEERQRGNFPDRFSGHQFPNYSSELNVNALLLGDSALYLCASSLQGARGEQYFGPGTRLTVT.

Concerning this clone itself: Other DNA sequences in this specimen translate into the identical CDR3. CDR3 sequence: CAISGGQGGNTEAFF. CDR3 sequence (DNA): TGTGCCATCAGTGGAGGGCAGGGGGGGAACACTGAAGCTTTCTTT. The V and J genes are TRBV10-3 and TRBJ1-1; 7 bases align to TRBD1. The ends lost 4 bases at V and 1 base at J; junction bases unmatched: 6. The CDR3 length is 15 residues. From germline, CDR1 is ENHRY and CDR2 SYGVKD.

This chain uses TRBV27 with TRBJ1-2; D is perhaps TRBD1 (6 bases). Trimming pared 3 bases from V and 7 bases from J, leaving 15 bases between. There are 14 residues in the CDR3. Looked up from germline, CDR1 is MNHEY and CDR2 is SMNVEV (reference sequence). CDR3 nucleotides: TGTGCCAGCAGTTTTACAGGGATTTCTAGTGGCTACACCTTC. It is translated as CASSFTGISSGYTF.

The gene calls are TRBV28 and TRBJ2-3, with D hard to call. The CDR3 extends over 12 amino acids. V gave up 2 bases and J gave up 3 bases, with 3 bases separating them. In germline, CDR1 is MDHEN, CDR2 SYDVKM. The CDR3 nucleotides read TGTGCCAGCAGTTTACAGACAGATACGCAGTATTTT. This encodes CASSLQTDTQYF.